This TCR beta chain was identified in a study of cytomegalovirus exposure and HLA in healthy donors. Study-wide results and limits: In a later analysis, at a false discovery rate of 0.05, 15,000 to 20,000 TCR beta sequences matched HLA alleles. According to a later analysis, most TCR beta chains associated with CMV appeared HLA-restricted.

The donors, nominally healthy at sampling, likely had unrecorded immune exposures. CDR3 length: 15 amino acids. The germline V gene has CDR1 LNHDA and CDR2 SQIVND (reference sequence). Trimming removed 7 bases from V and 8 bases from J, with 23 bases in between. The PCR ran on 60 Vbeta and 13 Jbeta primers. Only in-frame clones appear in the TCRdb table, and some are missing; sequencing was by immunoSEQ multiplex PCR. Of tens of thousands of clones in the sample, 62% were seen once. On this clone itself: Its antigen is unidentified.

This sequence joins TRBV19 and TRBJ1-2, with a tentative D call TRBD1 (6 bases). The receptor was isolated from a woman in her 30s in good health and CMV-seropositive. The sequenced material came from PBMCs. CDR3 DNA sequence: TGTGCCAGTATTTCGGACTCACAGGGATCGGGAGGCTACACCTTC. Translating gives CASISDSQGSGGYTF.